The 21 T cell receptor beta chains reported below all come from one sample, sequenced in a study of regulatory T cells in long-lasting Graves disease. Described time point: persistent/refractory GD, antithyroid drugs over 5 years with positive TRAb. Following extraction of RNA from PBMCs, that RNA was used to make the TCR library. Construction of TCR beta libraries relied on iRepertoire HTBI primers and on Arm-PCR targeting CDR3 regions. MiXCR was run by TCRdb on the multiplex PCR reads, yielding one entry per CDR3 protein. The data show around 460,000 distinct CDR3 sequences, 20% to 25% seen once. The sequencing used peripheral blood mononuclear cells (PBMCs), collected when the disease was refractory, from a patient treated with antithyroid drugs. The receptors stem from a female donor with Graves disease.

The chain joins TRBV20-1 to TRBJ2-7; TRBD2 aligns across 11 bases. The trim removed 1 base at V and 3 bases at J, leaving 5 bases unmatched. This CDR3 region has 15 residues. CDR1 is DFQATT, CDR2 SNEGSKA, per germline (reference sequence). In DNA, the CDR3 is TGCAGTGCTAGAGCCTCAACTAGCGGGAGCTACGAGCAGTACTTC. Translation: CSARASTSGSYEQYF.

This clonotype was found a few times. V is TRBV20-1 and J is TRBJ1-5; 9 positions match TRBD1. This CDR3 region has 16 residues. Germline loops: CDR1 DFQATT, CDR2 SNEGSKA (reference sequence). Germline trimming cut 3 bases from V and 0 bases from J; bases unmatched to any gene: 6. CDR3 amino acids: CSARQDRGHSNQPQHF. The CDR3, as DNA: TGCAGTGCTAGGCAGGACAGGGGTCATAGCAATCAGCCCCAGCATTTT.

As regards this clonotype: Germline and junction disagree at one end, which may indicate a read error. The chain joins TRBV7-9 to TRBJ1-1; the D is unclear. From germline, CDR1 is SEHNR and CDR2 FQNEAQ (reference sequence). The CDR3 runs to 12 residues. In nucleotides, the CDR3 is TGTGCCAGCCGACTAATGACGGGTGAAGCCTTCTTT. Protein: CASRLMTGEAFF.

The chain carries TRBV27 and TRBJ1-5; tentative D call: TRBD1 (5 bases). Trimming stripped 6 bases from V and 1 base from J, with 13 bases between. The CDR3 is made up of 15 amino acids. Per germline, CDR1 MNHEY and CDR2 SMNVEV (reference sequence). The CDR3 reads CASSTWGESNQPQHF. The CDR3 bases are TGTGCCAGCAGCACTTGGGGGGAAAGCAATCAGCCCCAGCATTTT.

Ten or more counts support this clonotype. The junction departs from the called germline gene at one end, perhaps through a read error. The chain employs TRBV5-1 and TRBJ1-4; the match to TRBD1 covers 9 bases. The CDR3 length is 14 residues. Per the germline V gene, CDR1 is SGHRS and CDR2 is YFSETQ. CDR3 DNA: TGTGCCAGCAGTTACAGGGGGCGCGATGAAAAACTGTTTTTT. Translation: CASSYRGRDEKLFF.

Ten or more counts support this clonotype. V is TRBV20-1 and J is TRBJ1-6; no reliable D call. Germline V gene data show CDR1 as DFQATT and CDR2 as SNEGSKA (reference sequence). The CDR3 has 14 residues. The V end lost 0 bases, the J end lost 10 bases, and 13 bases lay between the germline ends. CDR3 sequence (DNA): TGCAGTGCTAGAGATTTTAAGGGAAAATCACCCCTCCACTTT. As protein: CSARDFKGKSPLHF.

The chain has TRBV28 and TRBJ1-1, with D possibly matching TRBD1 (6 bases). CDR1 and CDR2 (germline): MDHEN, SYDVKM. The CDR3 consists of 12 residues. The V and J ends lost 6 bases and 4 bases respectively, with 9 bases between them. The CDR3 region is CASRQGITEAFF. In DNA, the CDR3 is TGTGCCAGCAGGCAGGGGATCACTGAAGCTTTCTTT.

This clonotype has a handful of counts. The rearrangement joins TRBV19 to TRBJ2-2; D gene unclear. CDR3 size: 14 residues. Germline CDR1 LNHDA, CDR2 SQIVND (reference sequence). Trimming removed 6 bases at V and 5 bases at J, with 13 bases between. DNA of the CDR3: TGTGCCAGTAGGGTTACCCTCGGAACCGGGGAGCTGTTTTTT. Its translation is CASRVTLGTGELFF.

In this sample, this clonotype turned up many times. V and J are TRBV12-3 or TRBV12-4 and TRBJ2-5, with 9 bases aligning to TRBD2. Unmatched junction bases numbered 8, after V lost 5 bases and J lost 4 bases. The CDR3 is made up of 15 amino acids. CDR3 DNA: TGTGCCAGCAGTCCCCCCCCGGGACTAGCAGAGACCCAGTACTTC. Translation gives CASSPPPGLAETQYF.

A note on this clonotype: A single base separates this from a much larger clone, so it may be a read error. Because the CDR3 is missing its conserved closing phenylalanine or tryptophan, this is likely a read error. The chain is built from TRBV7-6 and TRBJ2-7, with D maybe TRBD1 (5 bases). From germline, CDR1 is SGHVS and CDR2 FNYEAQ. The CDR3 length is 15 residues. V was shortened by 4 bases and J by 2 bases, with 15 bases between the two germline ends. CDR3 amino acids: CASSSYPGQPYEQYY. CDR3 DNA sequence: TGTGCCAGCAGCTCGTATCCCGGACAACCCTACGAGCAGTACTAC.

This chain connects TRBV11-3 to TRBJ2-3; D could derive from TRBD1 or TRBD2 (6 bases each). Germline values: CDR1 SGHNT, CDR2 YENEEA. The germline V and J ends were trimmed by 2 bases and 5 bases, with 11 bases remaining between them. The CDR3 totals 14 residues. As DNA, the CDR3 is TGTGCCAGCAGCTTATTGGGGGGCAAAGATACGCAGTATTTT. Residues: CASSLLGGKDTQYF. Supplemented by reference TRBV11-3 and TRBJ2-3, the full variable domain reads EAGVVQSPRYKIIEKKQPVAFWCNPISGHNTLYWYLQNLGQGPELLIRYENEEAVDDSQLPKDRFSAERLKGVDSTLKIQPAELGDSAVYLCASSLLGGKDTQYFGPGTRLTVL.

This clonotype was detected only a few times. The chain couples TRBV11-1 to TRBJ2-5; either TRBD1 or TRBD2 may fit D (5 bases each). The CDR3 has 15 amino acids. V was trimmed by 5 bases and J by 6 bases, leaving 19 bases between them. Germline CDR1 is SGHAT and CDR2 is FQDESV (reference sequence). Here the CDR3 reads CASSHTRQQLKTQYF. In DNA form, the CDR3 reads TGTGCCAGCAGCCACACTAGACAGCAACTGAAGACCCAGTACTTC.

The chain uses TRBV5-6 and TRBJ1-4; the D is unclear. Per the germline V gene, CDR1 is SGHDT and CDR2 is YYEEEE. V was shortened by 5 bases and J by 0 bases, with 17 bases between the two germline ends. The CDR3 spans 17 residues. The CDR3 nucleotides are TGTGCCAGCAGAAGCCTAGGCATGCGGTCAACTAATGAAAAACTGTTTTTT. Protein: CASRSLGMRSTNEKLFF.

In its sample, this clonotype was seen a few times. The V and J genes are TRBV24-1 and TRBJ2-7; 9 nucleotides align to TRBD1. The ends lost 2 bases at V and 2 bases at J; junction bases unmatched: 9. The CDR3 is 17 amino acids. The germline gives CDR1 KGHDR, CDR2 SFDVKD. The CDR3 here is CATSDSDRGLDPYEQYF. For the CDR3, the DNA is TGTGCCACCAGTGATTCGGACAGGGGCCTCGATCCCTACGAGCAGTACTTC.

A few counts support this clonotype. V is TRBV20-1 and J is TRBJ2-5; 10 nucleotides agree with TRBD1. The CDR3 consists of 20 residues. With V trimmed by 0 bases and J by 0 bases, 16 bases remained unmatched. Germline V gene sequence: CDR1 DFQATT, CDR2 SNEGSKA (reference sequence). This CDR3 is CSARDIGGGTGDWYQETQYF. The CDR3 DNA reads TGCAGTGCTAGAGATATTGGCGGGGGGACAGGGGACTGGTACCAAGAGACCCAGTACTTC.

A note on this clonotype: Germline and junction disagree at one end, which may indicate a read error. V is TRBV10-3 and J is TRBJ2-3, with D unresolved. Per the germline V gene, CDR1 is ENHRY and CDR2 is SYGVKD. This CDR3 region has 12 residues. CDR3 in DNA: TGTGCCATCAGTGAGTCCCTAGGATTCGCGCATTTT. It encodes CAISESLGFAHF.

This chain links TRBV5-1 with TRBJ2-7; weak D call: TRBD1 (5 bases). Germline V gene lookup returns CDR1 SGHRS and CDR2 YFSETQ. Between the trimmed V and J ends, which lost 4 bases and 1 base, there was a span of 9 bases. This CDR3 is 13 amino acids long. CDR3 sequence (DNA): TGCGCCAGCAGCGGGGCAGGGTCCTACGAGCAGTACTTC. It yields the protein CASSGAGSYEQYF.

CDR3 sequence: CASTDRGAQPQHF. The CDR3 coding sequence is TGTGCCAGTACCGACAGGGGAGCGCAGCCCCAGCATTTT. This chain links TRBV19 with TRBJ1-5; 8 positions match TRBD1. Germline CDR1 LNHDA, CDR2 SQIVND (reference sequence). The CDR3 consists of 13 residues. Trimming removed 7 bases from V and 7 bases from J; junction bases left unmatched: 6.

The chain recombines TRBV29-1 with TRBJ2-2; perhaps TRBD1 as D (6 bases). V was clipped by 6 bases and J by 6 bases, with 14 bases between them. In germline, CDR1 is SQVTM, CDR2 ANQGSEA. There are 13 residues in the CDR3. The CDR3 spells CSVIVQGAGELFF. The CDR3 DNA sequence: TGCAGCGTGATCGTACAGGGTGCCGGGGAGCTGTTTTTT.

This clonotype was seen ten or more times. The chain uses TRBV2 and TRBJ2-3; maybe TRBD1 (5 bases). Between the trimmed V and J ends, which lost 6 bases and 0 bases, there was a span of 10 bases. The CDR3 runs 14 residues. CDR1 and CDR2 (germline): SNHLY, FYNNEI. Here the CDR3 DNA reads TGTGCCAGCAGGGACATCTTTAGCACAGATACGCAGTATTTT. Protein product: CASRDIFSTDTQYF.

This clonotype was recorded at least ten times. The CDR3 DNA sequence: TGTGCTAGTGGTTTGGATTCAGGTCAGCCCCAGCATTTT. Protein product: CASGLDSGQPQHF. The chain joins TRBV12-5 to TRBJ1-5; D remains unclear. The CDR3 is made up of 13 amino acids. Trimming left V 1 base short and J 6 bases short, with 7 bases between. CDR1 is LGHNT, CDR2 FRNRAP, per germline.